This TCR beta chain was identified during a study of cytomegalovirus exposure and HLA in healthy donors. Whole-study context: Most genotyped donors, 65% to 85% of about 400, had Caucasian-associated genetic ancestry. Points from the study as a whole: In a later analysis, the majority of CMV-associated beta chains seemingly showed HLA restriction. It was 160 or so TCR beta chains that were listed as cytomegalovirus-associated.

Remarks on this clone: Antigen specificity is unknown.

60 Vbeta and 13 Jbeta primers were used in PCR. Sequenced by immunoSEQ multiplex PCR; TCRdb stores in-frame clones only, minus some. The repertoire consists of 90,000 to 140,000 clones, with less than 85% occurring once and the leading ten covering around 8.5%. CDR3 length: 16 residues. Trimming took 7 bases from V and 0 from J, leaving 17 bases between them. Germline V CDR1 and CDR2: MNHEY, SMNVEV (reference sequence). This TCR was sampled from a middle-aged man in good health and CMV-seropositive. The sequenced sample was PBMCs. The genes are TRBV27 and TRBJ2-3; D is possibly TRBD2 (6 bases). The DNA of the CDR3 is TGTGCCAGCAAACACGCCCGGGGGTTTAGCACAGATACGCAGTATTTT. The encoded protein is CASKHARGFSTDTQYF.